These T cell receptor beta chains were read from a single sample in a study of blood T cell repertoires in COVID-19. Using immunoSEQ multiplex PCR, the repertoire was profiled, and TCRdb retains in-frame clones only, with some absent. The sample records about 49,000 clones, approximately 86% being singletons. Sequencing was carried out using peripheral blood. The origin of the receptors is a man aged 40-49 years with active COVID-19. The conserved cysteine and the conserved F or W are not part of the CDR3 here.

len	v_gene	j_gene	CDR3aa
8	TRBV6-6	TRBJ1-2	ASSYRGYT
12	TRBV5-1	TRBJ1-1	ASSFGTESTSAF
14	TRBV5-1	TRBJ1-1	ASSLGTGGMNTEAF
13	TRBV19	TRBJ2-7	ASSIDRDSGVGQY
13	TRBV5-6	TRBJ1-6	ASSRKLTGKRPFH
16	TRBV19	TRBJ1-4	ASSISGSGKAGDEKLF
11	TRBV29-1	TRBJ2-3	SVGRVAADTQY
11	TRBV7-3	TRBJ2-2	ASSSGRAGELF
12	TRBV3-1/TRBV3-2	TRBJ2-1	ASSQLAGVSEQF
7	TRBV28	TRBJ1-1	ASSSVAF
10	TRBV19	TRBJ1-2	ASSGQNYGYT
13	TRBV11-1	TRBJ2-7	ASSSEWASSYEQY
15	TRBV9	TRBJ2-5	ASSVAMDSSLLETQY
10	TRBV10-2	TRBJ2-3	ASTGGGDTQY
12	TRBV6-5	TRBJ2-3	ASVSGPSTDTQY
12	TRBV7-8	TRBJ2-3	ASSPQGSADTQY
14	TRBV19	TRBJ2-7	ASSPTTGALHYEQY
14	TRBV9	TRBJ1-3	ASDGTGGSSGNTIY
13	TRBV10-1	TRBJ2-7	ASSESGDGAYEQY
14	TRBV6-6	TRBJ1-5	ASSYRGSGNNQPQH
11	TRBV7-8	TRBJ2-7	ASSEVPDREQY
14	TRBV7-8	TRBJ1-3	ASSLVGVSSGNTIY
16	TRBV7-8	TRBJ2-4	ASSSGLAGGHVKNIQY
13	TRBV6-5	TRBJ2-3	ASSYGAGGADTQY
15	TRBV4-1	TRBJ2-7	ASSQDGILVGTYEQY
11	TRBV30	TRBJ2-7	AWSVFGAGEQY
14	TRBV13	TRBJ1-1	ASSPGQGRGNTEAF
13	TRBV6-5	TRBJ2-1	ASSNQYIGSNEQF
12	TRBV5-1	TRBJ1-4	ASSLEGQGEKLF
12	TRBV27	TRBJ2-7	ASSPGGRSNEQY
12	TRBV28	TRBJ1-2	ASSLVSVDYGYT
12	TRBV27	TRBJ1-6	ASRPIPLNSPLH
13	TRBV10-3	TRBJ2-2	AISRAGVNTGELF
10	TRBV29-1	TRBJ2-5	SVEHSRETQY
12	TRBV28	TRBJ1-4	ASSGRGGNEKLF